The 28 T cell receptor beta chains below were found in one sample sequenced in a study of blood T cell repertoires in COVID-19. Produced via immunoSEQ multiplex PCR; TCRdb's table is partial and in-frame only. The sample lists some 290,000 clones; less than 90% were seen once. Sequencing was done on a sample of peripheral blood. All receptors come from a woman aged 30 to 39 with COVID-19, enrolled during active disease.

The chain has TRBV12-3 or TRBV12-4 and TRBJ1-1, with 9 bases that match TRBD1. After removal of 6 bases from V and 9 bases from J, the junction contained 8 bases not matched to a gene. The CDR3 has 13 residues. CDR3 coding DNA: TGTGCCAGCAGCTCGCTCGGGACAGGGAAAGCTTTCTTT. Residues: CASSSLGTGKAFF.

The chain recombines TRBV5-4 with TRBJ2-1; 8 positions agree with TRBD2. Germline V gene data show CDR1 as SGHNT and CDR2 as YYREEE (reference sequence). This CDR3 has 14 residues. Trimming at V came to 3 bases and at J to 4 bases, leaving 3 bases not matched to a gene. The DNA of the CDR3 is TGTGCCAGCAGCTGGGGACTAGGATACAATGAGCAGTTCTTC. This gives the protein CASSWGLGYNEQFF.

The chain is built from TRBV4-1 and TRBJ2-7; TRBD1 agrees at 8 bases. Germline trimming cut 6 bases from V and 0 bases from J; bases unmatched to any gene: 7. CDR1 is MGHRA and CDR2 is YSYEKL in the germline V gene. The CDR3 is made up of 15 amino acids. The CDR3 coding sequence is TGCGCCAGCAGGGAACAGGGGGTGCCCTCCTACGAGCAGTACTTC. The encoded protein is CASREQGVPSYEQYF.

V usage is TRBV12-5 and J usage is TRBJ2-1; D possibly corresponds to TRBD1 (6 bases). V lost 2 bases to trimming and J lost 12 bases, with 17 bases between them. In germline, CDR1 is LGHNT, CDR2 FRNRAP. The CDR3 extends over 14 amino acids. The CDR3 here is CASGLSQDSLGQFF. CDR3 nucleotides: TGTGCTAGTGGTTTGTCCCAGGACAGTTTAGGGCAGTTCTTC.

The V gene is TRBV3-1 (or the pseudogene TRBV3-2), the J gene TRBJ2-7, with 8 nucleotides matching TRBD1. V trimming: 1 base; J trimming: 7 bases; junction bases outside the gene matches: 3. The CDR3 length is 13 residues. Germline V gene sequence: CDR1 LGHDT, CDR2 YNNKEL (reference sequence). The CDR3 bases are TGTGCCAGCAGCCAAGGGACAGGGTGGGAGCAGTACTTC. Its translation: CASSQGTGWEQYF.

This rearrangement joins TRBV28 to TRBJ2-7, with TRBD1 matching over 9 bases. V lost 6 bases, J lost 1 base, and 13 bases stayed unmatched. CDR1 is MDHEN, CDR2 SYDVKM, per germline. The CDR3 has 17 residues. CDR3: CASRQTLYRGPSYEQYF. The CDR3 DNA is TGTGCCAGCAGACAGACCCTCTACAGGGGGCCGTCCTACGAGCAGTACTTC.

The chain uses TRBV9 and TRBJ1-1; D is unresolved. The CDR3 has 14 residues. The V end lost 0 bases, the J end lost 1 base, and 7 bases lay between the germline ends. From germline, CDR1 is SGDLS and CDR2 YYNGEE. The CDR3 loop reads CASSVARGNTEAFF. CDR3 in DNA: TGTGCCAGCAGCGTAGCACGAGGGAACACTGAAGCTTTCTTT.

The chain carries TRBV3-1 (or the pseudogene TRBV3-2) and TRBJ1-2; D is perhaps TRBD1 (5 bases). Trimming removed 7 bases at V and 5 bases at J, with 11 bases between. This CDR3 comprises 12 residues. In germline, CDR1 is LGHDT, CDR2 YNNKEL (reference sequence). The CDR3 DNA reads as TGTGCCAGCACGGGGGTGGGGTATGGCTACACCTTC. Protein product: CASTGVGYGYTF.

CDR3 sequence reads: CASSSGTEYEQYF. In DNA, the CDR3 is TGTGCCAGCAGTTCCGGGACAGAATACGAGCAGTACTTC. The chain uses TRBV27 and TRBJ2-7, with 7 bases fitting TRBD1. V lost 4 bases and J lost 4; bases outside the gene matches: 4. Germline V gene lookup returns CDR1 MNHEY and CDR2 SMNVEV (reference sequence). The length of the CDR3 is 13 residues.

The V gene is TRBV14, the J gene TRBJ1-2, with no clear D. CDR3 length: 14 residues. Germline V gene lookup returns CDR1 SGHDN and CDR2 FVKESK. Trimming stripped 0 bases from V and 3 bases from J, with 8 bases between. The CDR3 here is CASSQDFGDYGYTF. The CDR3 DNA reads as TGTGCCAGCAGCCAAGATTTCGGGGACTATGGCTACACCTTC.

This chain links TRBV29-1 with TRBJ1-5, with 7 nucleotides matching TRBD1. This CDR3 region has 14 residues. The V gene end was trimmed by 2 bases and the J gene end by 2 bases; junction bases not matched to a gene: 3. Germline CDR1 SQVTM, CDR2 ANQGSEA. The CDR3 coding sequence is TGCAGCGTTGAAACAGGGGCGGGCAATCAGCCCCAGCATTTT. It specifies CSVETGAGNQPQHF.

The chain has TRBV5-6 and TRBJ1-2; D is unresolved. The CDR3 is 15 amino acids. With 0 bases removed from V and 4 bases from J, the gap between germline ends came to 13 bases. Germline V gene lookup returns CDR1 SGHDT and CDR2 YYEEEE. The CDR3 coding sequence is TGTGCCAGCAGCTTGGATCCTACAGTCAGCTATGGCTACACCTTC. Amino acids: CASSLDPTVSYGYTF.

V gene TRBV7-9 combines with J gene TRBJ1-2; 7 bases agree with TRBD1. From germline, CDR1 is SEHNR and CDR2 FQNEAQ (reference sequence). The CDR3 contains 15 residues. V was clipped by 7 bases and J by 7 bases; unmatched bases: 15. CDR3 amino acids: CASTTQTGVIGGYTF. CDR3 bases: TGTGCCAGCACCACCCAAACAGGGGTTATTGGTGGCTACACCTTC. The entire variable domain, with the rest obtained from reference TRBV7-9 and TRBJ1-2, is as follows: DTGVSQNPRHKITKRGQNVTFRCDPISEHNRLYWYRQTLGQGPEFLTYFQNEAQLEKSRLLSDRFSAERPKGSFSTLEIQRTEQGDSAMYLCASTTQTGVIGGYTFGSGTRLTVV.

This chain links TRBV5-1 with TRBJ1-2, with D perhaps TRBD1 (6 bases). The CDR3 covers 13 residues. Trimming took off 0 bases at V and 4 bases at J, with 7 bases between the two ends. Germline CDR1 reads SGHRS; CDR2 reads YFSETQ. The CDR3 nucleotides are TGCGCCAGCAGCTTGGTGGACAGCTATGGCTACACCTTC. It encodes CASSLVDSYGYTF.

In this sample, this clone turned up once. The J gene is TRBJ1-2, the V gene TRBV5-1; D unresolved. Germline values: CDR1 SGHRS, CDR2 YFSETQ. The CDR3 covers 14 residues. Between the trimmed V and J ends, which lost 6 bases and 0 bases, there was a span of 12 bases. The CDR3 DNA reads as TGCGCCAGCAATCGGGGTACCTCTAACTATGGCTACACCTTC. Translated, it gives CASNRGTSNYGYTF. The whole variable domain, filled in from reference TRBV5-1 and TRBJ1-2, reads KAGVTQTPRYLIKTRGQQVTLSCSPISGHRSVSWYQQTPGQGLQFLFEYFSETQRNKGNFPGRFSGRQFSNSRSEMNVSTLELGDSALYLCASNRGTSNYGYTFGSGTRLTVV.

The chain joins TRBV5-4 to TRBJ2-5, with TRBD2 matching over 8 bases. This CDR3 comprises 14 residues. Losses at the gene ends were 4 bases for V and 5 bases for J; bases not matched to a gene: 7. CDR1 SGHNT and CDR2 YYREEE come from the germline V gene (reference sequence). The CDR3 loop reads CASSGAGDRETQYF. For the CDR3, the DNA is TGTGCCAGCAGCGGAGCGGGGGACCGGGAGACCCAGTACTTC.

The chain is built from TRBV12-2 and TRBJ1-2. TRBV12-2 is given as a pseudogene. This CDR3 region has 14 residues. CDR3 bases: TGTGCAAGTCGCTCCGGGCGGGGGAAGGGCGACTACACCTTC. It yields the protein CASRSGRGKGDYTF.

The J gene is TRBJ1-2, the V gene TRBV4-1, with 8 bases lining up with TRBD1. This CDR3 spans 15 amino acids. The V gene's germline CDR1 is MGHRA and CDR2 YSYEKL. V dropped 8 bases and J dropped 2; count of bases not matched to a gene: 10. CDR3 sequence: CASSASHRGNYGYTF. The CDR3 nucleotides read TGCGCCAGCTCGGCCTCCCACAGGGGGAACTATGGCTACACCTTC.

The J gene is TRBJ2-1, the V gene TRBV7-9; no definite D call. The V end lost 5 bases, the J end lost 2 bases, and 16 bases lay between the germline ends. Germline CDR1 and CDR2: SEHNR and FQNEAQ (reference sequence). The CDR3 contains 16 residues. In nucleotides, the CDR3 is TGTGCCAGCAGCGGCAACGGAGTCGTGGCCTACAATGAGCAGTTCTTC. It specifies CASSGNGVVAYNEQFF.

The chain combines TRBV15 with TRBJ2-3; 10 bases align to TRBD1. The trim removed 5 bases at V and 5 bases at J, leaving 4 bases unmatched. CDR1 and CDR2 (germline): LNHNV, YYDKDF (reference sequence). The CDR3 covers 14 residues. CDR3 sequence: CATSPGQGGDTQYF. CDR3 bases: TGTGCCACCAGCCCTGGACAGGGGGGAGATACGCAGTATTTT.

This chain uses TRBV5-4 with TRBJ2-4, with 10 nucleotides matching TRBD1. Germline CDR1 reads SGHNT; CDR2 reads YYREEE (reference sequence). The CDR3 has 14 amino acids. The V segment lost 3 bases and the J segment 6 bases; nucleotides outside the gene matches: 3. This chain's CDR3 is CASSWGDRGNIQYF. The CDR3 DNA reads TGTGCCAGCAGCTGGGGGGACAGGGGAAACATTCAGTACTTC.

The rearrangement links TRBV5-4 to TRBJ1-4; D call uncertain. Germline CDR1 and CDR2: SGHNT and YYREEE (reference sequence). This CDR3 is built from 14 residues. Deletions cut 4 bases from V and 5 bases from J, with 12 bases between. The CDR3 coding sequence is TGTGCCAGCAGCCGAGACCTAGCAAATGAAAAACTGTTTTTT. Protein sequence: CASSRDLANEKLFF.

This clone was counted a few times. V and J are TRBV5-1 and TRBJ1-5; TRBD1 agrees at 11 bases. Losses at the gene ends were 4 bases for V and 5 bases for J; bases not matched to a gene: 5. This CDR3 has 15 amino acids. Germline V gene sequence: CDR1 SGHRS, CDR2 YFSETQ. This chain's CDR3 is CASSPWTGGDQPQHF. The CDR3 DNA reads TGCGCCAGCAGCCCGTGGACAGGGGGCGATCAGCCCCAGCATTTT.

The V and J genes are TRBV12-3 or TRBV12-4 and TRBJ1-3; 9 bases agree with TRBD1. The V segment lost 6 bases and the J segment 9 bases; nucleotides outside the gene matches: 6. The CDR3 is 13 amino acids. For the CDR3, the DNA is TGTGCCAGCAGCTTACAGGGGGCAGGCACCATATATTTT. This encodes CASSLQGAGTIYF.

The chain recombines TRBV27 with TRBJ1-6; a weak D match, TRBD1 (5 bases). Trimming stripped 6 bases from V and 0 bases from J, with 15 bases between. Germline CDR1 reads MNHEY; CDR2 reads SMNVEV (reference sequence). The CDR3 extends over 17 amino acids. For the CDR3, the DNA is TGTGCCAGCAGCCGGGGACTACTGAGCTCCTATAATTCACCCCTCCACTTT. Its translation: CASSRGLLSSYNSPLHF.

This clone was picked up a small number of times. The chain recombines TRBV1 with TRBJ2-6; TRBD2 reflects the table's D call only, with no check against the DNA. TRBV1 is noted as a pseudogene. This CDR3 has 20 amino acids. CDR3 sequence: CTSSQDPRGEGLSGANVLTF. As DNA, the CDR3 is TGCACCAGCAGCCAAGATCCTAGGGGGGAGGGCCTCTCTGGGGCCAACGTCCTGACTTTC.

This clone was counted between two and nine times. The rearrangement links TRBV2 to TRBJ1-1; tentatively, D is TRBD1 (5 bases). Germline assignment: CDR1 SNHLY and CDR2 FYNNEI. The CDR3 is 13 amino acids. With 10 bases removed from V and 0 bases from J, the gap between germline ends came to 12 bases. The DNA of the CDR3 is TGTGCCACCTTGACAGACATGAACACTGAAGCTTTCTTT. This encodes CATLTDMNTEAFF.

The chain recombines TRBV6-5 with TRBJ2-7, with 12 bases that match TRBD2. Germline-derived CDR1 and CDR2 are MNHEY and SVGAGI. After removal of 6 bases from V and 2 bases from J, the junction contained 2 bases not matched to a gene. The CDR3 sequence is 14 residues long. CDR3 region: CASRGTSGPYEQYF. The CDR3 DNA is TGTGCCAGCAGAGGGACTAGCGGGCCCTACGAGCAGTACTTC.